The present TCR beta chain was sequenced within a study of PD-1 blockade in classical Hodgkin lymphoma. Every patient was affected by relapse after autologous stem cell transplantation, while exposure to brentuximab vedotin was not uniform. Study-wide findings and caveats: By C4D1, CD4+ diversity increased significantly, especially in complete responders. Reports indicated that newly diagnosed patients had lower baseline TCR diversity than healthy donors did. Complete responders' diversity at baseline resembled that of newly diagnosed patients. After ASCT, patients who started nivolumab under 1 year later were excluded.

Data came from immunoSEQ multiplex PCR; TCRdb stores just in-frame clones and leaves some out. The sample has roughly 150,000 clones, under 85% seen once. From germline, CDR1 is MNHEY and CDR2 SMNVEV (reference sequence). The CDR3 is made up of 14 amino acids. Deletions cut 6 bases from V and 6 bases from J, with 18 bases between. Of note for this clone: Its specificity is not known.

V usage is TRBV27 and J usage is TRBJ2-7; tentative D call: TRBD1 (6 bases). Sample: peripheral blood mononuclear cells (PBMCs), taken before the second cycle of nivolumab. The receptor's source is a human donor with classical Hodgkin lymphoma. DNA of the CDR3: TGTGCCAGCAGCCGTGCTAGGGGGAGCCGCGAGCAGTACTTC. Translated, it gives CASSRARGSREQYF.